The source of this T cell receptor (beta chain) is a study of cytomegalovirus exposure and HLA in healthy donors. Regarding the study as a whole: A link between a missense DCLRE1C variant and TCR beta V- and J-gene trimming emerged from a later analysis. TCR sequences were mostly rare, though some public TCRs occurred in many donors. Later work found most CMV-associated TCR beta chains apparently HLA-restricted.

Remarks on this clone: Its specificity is unknown.

The PCR made use of 60 Vbeta and 13 Jbeta primers. Sequencing was performed with immunoSEQ multiplex PCR; in TCRdb, only in-frame clones are kept and a portion is missing. The sample holds about 78,000 clones, under 70% seen once. The source material was PBMCs. This TCR was sampled from a young man in good health and CMV-seropositive.

CDR3 sequence: CASSLSGQGPNTGELFF. The CDR3 coding sequence is TGTGCCAGCTCCCTATCGGGACAGGGCCCGAACACCGGGGAGCTGTTTTTT. V usage is TRBV18 and J usage is TRBJ2-2; 9 nucleotides align to TRBD1. V was clipped by 6 bases and J by 0 bases; unmatched bases: 8. The germline V gene has CDR1 KGHSH and CDR2 LQKENI. The CDR3 length is 17 residues.